This T cell receptor beta chain came from a study of shared clonotypes between healthy human individuals. Study-wide background: A donor's plate count was three for CD4 naive and three for CD4 memory; CD8 naive had two and CD8 memory one. Whole-study findings and limits: What limited the represented genetic and exposure-history diversity was the small number of donors. Lower generation probabilities were found for non-shared clonotypes than for those shared by all four donors. Rarefaction showed sorted-subset sequencing was incomplete despite large depth.

The CDR3 has 14 residues. Trimming left V 6 bases short and J 0 bases short, with 11 bases between. In germline, CDR1 is MNHNY, CDR2 SVGAGI (reference sequence). A remark on this clone: No antigen is known for it.

Assay: immunoSEQ multiplex PCR; the TCRdb copy retains only in-frame clones and omits some. The table includes about 1.5 million clones, roughly 96% detected once. The sample comprised naive CD4+ T cells sorted from blood. This sample's subset: CD45RA+ positively selected. The receptor's source is a man aged 25 to 45 in good health. V is TRBV6-6 and J is TRBJ1-1; D remains unclear. The CDR3 DNA is TGTGCCAGCAGGAGTCCGGGGATGAACACTGAAGCTTTCTTT. This encodes CASRSPGMNTEAFF.